This entry is about one T cell receptor (beta chain). Its cognate antigen is unknown. Unmatched junction bases numbered 16, after V lost 5 bases and J lost 8 bases. Looked up from germline, CDR1 is LNHDA and CDR2 is SQIVND (reference sequence). The CDR3 consists of 16 residues. The protocol was immunoSEQ multiplex PCR, while the TCRdb copy is restricted to in-frame clones and leaves out a portion. In the table there are roughly 130,000 clones, 70% to 90% of which are singletons. This specimen comes from a study of T cell responses to AZD1222 COVID-19 vaccine. Broader study findings: AZD1222 recipients seropositive at baseline numbered only five to seven. Clonal diversity was possibly underestimated; the donors were predominantly white British and more often female. Spike-specific TCRs gained breadth and depth after people received two AZD1222 doses. The span of vaccine-associated CD4 TCRs extended across spike, with dominance at 160-218 and 743-854.

J is TRBJ1-1 and V is TRBV19, with 8 bases matching TRBD1. This specimen was peripheral blood, taken on day 0 of AZD1222 vaccination. The sequence was collected from an adult in good health. In DNA form, the CDR3 reads TGTGCCAGTAGTCTTGGGGACAGGCCGATACGGACGGAAGCTTTCTTT. This codes for CASSLGDRPIRTEAFF.